This section outlines one T cell receptor (beta chain) sequence together with its context. The antigen is not known. It was with a sample-barcoded 5' primer and a J-beta primer mix that a second PCR of about 6 to 12 cycles was run. TCRdb used MiXCR to reprocess the 5' RACE reads, holding one entry per CDR3 protein. The table records hundreds of thousands of distinct CDR3 sequences, roughly 44% of them present only once. This sample was taken from a study of blood T cells in healthy people across ages. V lost 2 bases, J lost 13 bases, and 12 bases lay in between. CDR1 is MNHEY, CDR2 SVGEGT, per germline. The CDR3 has 12 amino acids. General study findings and limits: Across the age range, TCR beta diversity per million T cells fell in a roughly linear way.

The chain has TRBV6-2 or TRBV6-3 and TRBJ2-4, with TRBD1 as a possible D gene (5 bases). This TCR came from a man in his 60s in good health. Sequencing was carried out using blood. Here the CDR3 reads CASSYGATQQYF. CDR3 bases: TGTGCCAGCAGTTACGGGGCAACCCAGCAGTACTTC.